This T cell receptor (beta chain) was sequenced in a study of shared clonotypes between healthy human individuals. Only in-frame clones appear in the TCRdb table, and some are missing; sequencing was by immunoSEQ multiplex PCR. The repertoire consists of just over 2,000,000 clones, with about 95% occurring once and the leading ten covering 0.9% to 1.4%. Trimming cost V 1 base and J 6 bases, with 4 bases left between them. Germline-derived CDR1 and CDR2 are SEHNR and FQNEAQ (reference sequence). This CDR3 is built from 11 residues. A remark on this clone: Other DNA sequences within the sample encode an identical CDR3.

CD45RO-negative cells were positively selected for CCR7, leaving out terminally differentiated effector memory CD45RA+ cells. Study donors comprised healthy, HIV-negative adults devoid of recent acute infection or vaccination. This receptor was obtained from a man younger than 30 in good health. The chain couples TRBV7-9 to TRBJ2-7; the D is unclear. The sample was naive CD8+ T cells sorted from blood. DNA of the CDR3: TGTGCCAGCAGCTTAGATTCCGAGCAGTACTTC. This sequence encodes CASSLDSEQYF.